The entry below gives a single T cell receptor beta chain sequence along with its context. No antigen is known for it. One base away there is no much larger clone; base qualities are not given. Resection was performed in the patients for synchronous oligometastatic disease or for delayed recurrence of a solitary brain metastasis. To avoid including cancers other than NSCLC, any patient with a history of multiple malignancies was excluded. Using marked H&E slides as a guide, tumor areas were macrodissected from 4 or 5 unstained about 10 um sections that had been deparaffinized. Every specimen was formalin-fixed and paraffin-embedded (FFPE). The AllPrep DNA/RNA FFPE Kit was used for extraction of genomic DNA. The record originates from a study of T cells in lung cancer brain metastases (dated by TCRdb to the late 2010s). At the level of the whole study: Of the roughly 21 patients, 15 to 18 had a history of tobacco use, with a median of approximately 40 pack-years. A median age at first diagnosis of around 58 years was recorded for the patients, of whom 9 were male and around 12 were female. The cohort included roughly 20 patients who provided about 40 specimens, with each patient contributing one primary lung lesion and one brain metastasis. The average DNA integrity number was 3.5 to 4 in both primary and metastatic specimens, and the two sites did not differ significantly. The study compared TCR beta CDR3 repertoires between fully resected primary non-small cell lung cancers and paired brain metastases. Median interval between primary and brain metastasis specimen acquisition was about 350 days. Nine tenths of the roughly 20 patients received no interval therapy between primary and metastasis resection. Overall study outcomes, separate from this receptor: Most clones were specific to a single lesion, and paired lesions overlapped only to a limited degree (mean Morisita index around 0.2). It was not possible to control for the effects of preoperative corticosteroids on T cell infiltration in brain metastases. DNA fragmentation in the FFPE samples may have kept the complete infiltrating T cell repertoire from being retrieved. A significantly larger repertoire fraction was made up by the ten most abundant clones in brain metastases than in primaries, which was suggestive of clonal expansion. Brain metastases had significantly fewer unique productive clones than paired primaries (median approximately 1,500 versus 4,300).

Between 2.24 and 4.92 ug genomic DNA was input per sample, with paired samples receiving equal DNA input. TCR beta libraries were constructed with the immunoSEQ hsTCRbeta Kit, which uses multiplexed V and J gene primers in two PCR steps. Pooled libraries with positive and negative controls were sequenced on an Illumina MiSeq using a 100-cycle paired-end protocol. The authors processed their data as follows. The immunoSEQ vendor processed the raw data into normalized, annotated TCR beta repertoire reports. Richness was defined as unique clones by nucleotide sequence, and total richness was extrapolated with the iChao1 and Efron-Thisted estimators. Paired lesions were characterized and compared using Pielou's evenness, Simpson's index, top-ten clone proportional abundance, and the Morisita overlap index. The table comes from immuneACCESS by way of TCRdb, which keeps in-frame sequences with V and J called. Part of the clones is missing from these tables; in studies checked, under half for an unresolved V gene and the rest for unknown reasons. That table furnishes V, J and clone size, whereas the DNA furnished D and trimming. This sample comprises over 600 clones, approximately 90% of them detected only once. The top ten hold 2.5% to 3.5% of the sample.

CDR1 SEHNR and CDR2 FQNEAQ were looked up in the germline V gene (reference sequence). The trim is 1 base for V and 6 bases for J, with a gap of 18 bases between the germline ends. Taken from cysteine to phenylalanine, the CDR3 has 16 residues. CDR3 DNA is the only sequence kept; it has 48 bases, read in frame from the first base. Sequencing was carried out using tumor tissue from the primary lung tumor. What the cell subset or site label conveys for this sample: primary lung cancer lesion. The source of this sequence is an older woman with non-small cell lung cancer. The sequence joins TRBV7-9 to TRBJ1-2, and perhaps TRBD1 as D gene, on 6 matching bases. The DNA reads as follows: TGTGCCAGCAGCTTAGGCAGGGGAGAACTGTGGAATGGCTACACCTTC. Its protein is CASSLGRGELWNGYTF.